This TCR beta chain was obtained from a study of T-cell reconstitution after alpha-beta-depleted transplantation in children. Broader study findings: Several hundred expanded graft clones reportedly supplied alpha-beta T cells about two months after transplant. Once a year had passed after transplant, T-cell counts and diversity came mostly from newly produced T cells. Day-60 TCRbeta diversity that was high in some patients was derived from surviving recipient T cells and thymic progenitors.

Molecular barcoding with unique molecular identifiers was used for the TCRbeta library. TCRdb reprocessed the PCR reads via MiXCR and lists one record per CDR3 protein. The sample includes 150,000 to 250,000 distinct CDR3 sequences, approximately 6% of them seen just once. Looked up from germline, CDR1 is SQVTM and CDR2 is ANQGSEA. Losses at the gene ends were 8 bases for V and 6 bases for J; bases not matched to a gene: 4. CDR3 size: 12 residues. This clonotype qualifies as medium-sized. Its antigen is not identified. The starting material was PBMCs, obtained before TCRalphabeta/CD19-depleted stem cell transplant. The receptor comes from a girl in the first two years of life with combined immunodeficiency, due to receive a stem cell transplant. V gene TRBV29-1 combines with J gene TRBJ2-5, with 12 positions matching TRBD2. The CDR3, as DNA: TGCAGCTCTAGCGGGGGGGCAAAGACCCAGTACTTC. It is translated as CSSSGGAKTQYF.